The sequence of this T cell receptor (beta chain) was determined in a study of graft-versus-host responses after intestinal transplantation. About the study: Grafts were multivisceral, liver-intestinal, or isolated intestinal.

With regard to this clone: The antigen remains unidentified.

Data came from immunoSEQ multiplex PCR; TCRdb stores just in-frame clones and leaves some out. The sample has around 49,000 clones, 80% to 90% seen once. Notes on the study in general: Allografts of patients with graft-donor T cell macrochimerism showed high graft-versus-host to host-versus-graft clone ratios. Analysis identified GvH clones in recipient marrow, with some appearing first in ileum or blood. Early after transplant, HvG clones declined as circulating GvH clones peaked.

CDR3 size: 15 residues. The germline V gene has CDR1 MGHRA and CDR2 YSYEKL. V was clipped by 4 bases and J by 4 bases, with 13 bases between them. This rearrangement joins TRBV4-1 to TRBJ2-2; D perhaps matches TRBD2 (6 bases). Sequenced material: unstimulated CD4+ T cells sorted from spleen or lymph node cells, taken before transplant. The sequence came from a human donor who was the organ donor for an intestinal transplant. CDR3 bases: TGCGCCAGCAGCCCTCTCCTAGCGAGCACCGGGGAGCTGTTTTTT. Protein product: CASSPLLASTGELFF.